What follows is one TCR beta chain and its context. Its antigen is currently unknown. The entry originates in a study of T cells in Graves' hyperthyroidism and ophthalmopathy. Amplified TCR beta CDR3 regions came from RNA transcripts. The HTBI primer set was used in a first-round RT-PCR of the TCR CDR3. TCRdb analysed the multiplex PCR reads with MiXCR anew, one entry per CDR3 protein. The sample yields more than 550,000 distinct CDR3 sequences, 40% to 55% seen once. Whole-study findings and limits: Most clonotypes expanded in the thyroid (above 0.001) were also present in blood.

V shed 5 bases and J shed 4 bases, with 15 bases lying between them. The CDR3 contains 15 residues. This clonotype was obtained from an adult man with Graves' disease, either hyperthyroidism or ophthalmopathy (not recorded which). Sample: peripheral blood or thyroid tissue (not recorded which). The chain employs TRBV12-3 or TRBV12-4 and TRBJ1-3; D perhaps matches TRBD1 (6 bases). CDR3 bases: TGTGCCAGCAGTCCAAACAGGGTATCCGGAAACACCATATATTTT. It yields the protein CASSPNRVSGNTIYF.